This T cell receptor beta chain was sequenced for a study of neoadjuvant anti-PD-1 for oral cavity cancer. Specified time point: after neoadjuvant nivolumab, at surgical resection. Blood cells were analyzed directly, without culture or expansion. Blood libraries mostly used roughly 500 ng genomic DNA, six replicates each. Using immunoSEQ multiplex PCR, the repertoire was profiled, and TCRdb retains in-frame clones only, with some absent. This repertoire shows about 12,000 clones, less than 80% found once; its top ten account for roughly 2.7%. Whole-study findings and limits: With a few patients per group, TCR findings need larger cohorts.

As to this clone: The antigen remains undetermined.

CDR3 length: 18 residues. V usage is TRBV21-1 and J usage is TRBJ1-5; TRBD1, the D gene given by the table, was not confirmed from the DNA. TRBV21-1 is reported as a pseudogene. This receptor was obtained from a person aged 35-79 years with oral cavity squamous cell carcinoma. The sample here was PBMCs, taken after nivolumab (anti-PD-1) treatment. For the CDR3, the DNA is TGTGCCAGCAGCAAAATGGCCCGGGACAGGGTCTGGGGTCAGCCCCAGCATTTT. Translating gives CASSKMARDRVWGQPQHF.